These 32 T cell receptor beta chains were all obtained from the same sample, sequenced in a study of Tregs in tolerant kidney transplant recipients. The protocol was immunoSEQ multiplex PCR, while the TCRdb copy is restricted to in-frame clones and leaves out a portion. The ten most abundant clones cover 0.7% to 0.95% of a sample with tens of thousands of clones. Source: CD4+ T cells from blood, taken before the transplant. The receptors here all came from a human donor who received a combined kidney and bone marrow transplant.

Comment on this clone: The CDR3 goes on 3 residues after the read ends, and that part is filled in from the germline J gene. This sequence joins TRBV6-1 and TRBJ2-2; 7 bases agree with TRBD2. The CDR3 extends over 15 amino acids. Germline values: CDR1 MNHNS, CDR2 SASEGT. V lost 4 bases, J lost 5 bases, and 7 bases stayed unmatched. The CDR3 region is CASSGEGRGTGELFF. The covered CDR3 bases are TGTGCCAGCAGTGGGGAGGGCCGGGGGACCGGGGAG.

Points on this clone: The read is 3 residues too short to cover the CDR3 end, so that end is filled in from the germline J gene. V is TRBV18 and J is TRBJ2-5; D is undetermined. The V end was cut by 2 bases, the J end by 2 bases, with 6 bases between. Germline values: CDR1 KGHSH, CDR2 LQKENI. The CDR3 contains 13 residues. The part of the CDR3 DNA that was read is TGTGCCAGCTCACCATTGCAGCAAGAGACC. Residues: CASSPLQQET. The complete CDR3 reads CASSPLQQETQYF.

Comments on this clone: The observed sequence ends 3 residues before the CDR3 terminus, with the missing tail filled in from the germline J gene. The chain has TRBV7-2 and TRBJ2-2; 7 bases map to TRBD1. V gave up 2 bases and J gave up 6 bases; unmatched junction bases: 6. This CDR3 has 15 residues. Germline V gives CDR1 SGHTA, CDR2 FQGNSA. CDR3 protein: CASSLRGQSSGELFF. CDR3 DNA (partial): TGTGCCAGCAGCTTAAGGGGACAGTCCTCCGGGGAG.

About this clone itself: The CDR3 end falls 3 residues outside the read, so it is completed with the germline J gene. The chain carries TRBV7-2 and TRBJ1-2, with D uncertain. This CDR3 has 13 residues. V was pared by 2 bases and J by 3 bases, with 7 bases between. The germline V gene encodes CDR1 SGHTA and CDR2 FQGNSA. CDR3 amino acids: CASSLYGDYGYTF. CDR3 DNA (partial): TGTGCCAGCAGCTTATACGGGGACTATGGC.

Regarding this clone: The read ends 3 residues before the CDR3 terminus; that terminus is restored from the germline J gene. This chain joins TRBV20-1 and TRBJ1-5, with 8 positions matching TRBD1. V lost 1 base, J lost 1 base, and 15 bases stayed unmatched. Germline values: CDR1 DFQATT, CDR2 SNEGSKA (reference sequence). The CDR3 is 19 amino acids. The covered CDR3 bases are TGCAGTGCTAGAGGTCGCCCTGCAGAACAGGGGGGCAGCAATCAGCCC. Translation gives CSARGRPAEQGGSNQP. The entire CDR3 sequence reads CSARGRPAEQGGSNQPQHF.

A remark on this clone: Read coverage stops 3 residues before the CDR3 terminus; the germline J gene supplies the remainder. The V gene is TRBV5-1, the J gene TRBJ1-4; TRBD1 matches 11 bases. With V trimmed by 5 bases and J by 8 bases, 8 bases remained unmatched. CDR1 is SGHRS and CDR2 is YFSETQ in the germline V gene. The CDR3 runs 15 residues. The CDR3 protein is CASRPVGTGGEKLFF. The CDR3 DNA, read in part, is TGCGCCAGCAGACCCGTTGGGACAGGGGGGGAAAAA.

In the case of this clone: The CDR3 is cut off 3 residues early in the read; its end comes from the germline J gene. The V call is TRBV6-1, the J call TRBJ2-3; 7 bases fit TRBD2. The germline CDR1 and CDR2 sequences are MNHNS and SASEGT. The CDR3 sequence is 16 residues long. After removal of 4 bases from V and 3 bases from J, the junction contained 10 bases not matched to a gene. The CDR3 sequence: CASSVGILAETDTQYF. The DNA read from the CDR3 is TGTGCCAGCAGTGTGGGCATCCTAGCGGAGACAGATACG.

Comments on this clone: The read ends 3 residues shy of where the CDR3 ends; the end is completed using the germline J gene. J is TRBJ1-3 and V is TRBV7-9; D gene ambiguous. CDR1 and CDR2 (germline): SEHNR, FQNEAQ (reference sequence). The ends were cut back, 3 bases at V and 2 bases at J, with 8 bases in the middle. The CDR3 covers 14 residues. The CDR3 here is CASSFRGAGNTIYF. CDR3 DNA (partial): TGTGCCAGCAGCTTCCGGGGTGCTGGAAACACC. The full variable domain, with the rest looked up from reference TRBV7-9 and TRBJ1-3, is DTGVSQNPRHKITKRGQNVTFRCDPISEHNRLYWYRQTLGQGPEFLTYFQNEAQLEKSRLLSDRFSAERPKGSFSTLEIQRTEQGDSAMYLCASSFRGAGNTIYFGEGSWLTVV.

Remarks on this clone: The read halts 3 residues ahead of the CDR3 end, with the missing end drawn from the germline J gene. The chain recombines TRBV7-2 with TRBJ2-7; D is perhaps TRBD2 (5 bases). Deletions cut 2 bases from V and 2 bases from J, with 13 bases between. This CDR3 is built from 15 residues. CDR1 is SGHTA and CDR2 is FQGNSA in the germline V gene. Incomplete CDR3 DNA: TGTGCCAGCAGCTTAACGCGCGGAGGCACCTACGAG. It translates to CASSLTRGGTYE. The whole CDR3 sequence reads CASSLTRGGTYEQYF.

For this clone: The sequenced fragment ends 3 residues before the CDR3 boundary, so the rest is inferred from the germline J gene. The chain is built from TRBV20-1 and TRBJ2-2; TRBD2 agrees at 11 bases. Trimming cost V 2 bases and J 7 bases; bases outside gene matches: 15. Germline V gene data show CDR1 as DFQATT and CDR2 as SNEGSKA (reference sequence). The CDR3 covers 18 residues. CDR3 region: CSARRGLAGANGGGELFF. Partial CDR3 DNA: TGCAGTGCTAGAAGAGGACTAGCGGGCGCGAATGGGGGCGGGGAG.

With regard to this clone: The sequenced fragment ends 3 residues before the CDR3 boundary, so the rest is inferred from the germline J gene. The rearrangement links TRBV5-4 to TRBJ2-1; TRBD1 aligns across 7 bases. CDR3 length equals 15 residues. V gave up 5 bases and J gave up 5 bases; unmatched junction bases: 10. Germline V CDR1 and CDR2: SGHNT, YYREEE (reference sequence). CDR3 amino acids: CASRRPGQPNNEQFF. CDR3 DNA, as far as it was read: TGTGCCAGCAGACGTCCGGGACAGCCTAACAATGAG.

Regarding this clone: The read gets to within 3 residues of the CDR3 end, and the germline J gene fills in the rest. The V call is TRBV7-9, the J call TRBJ1-1; 8 nucleotides align to TRBD1. This CDR3 spans 15 amino acids. With V trimmed by 5 bases and J by 0 bases, 5 bases remained unmatched. Germline CDR1 SEHNR, CDR2 FQNEAQ (reference sequence). Incomplete CDR3 DNA: TGTGCCAGCAGCCCCGGACAGGGCCTGAACACTGAA. Translating it yields CASSPGQGLNTE. The entire CDR3 reads CASSPGQGLNTEAFF.

Of note for this clone: The read comes to an end 3 residues before the CDR3 does, leaving the germline J gene to fill in the end. The rearrangement links TRBV7-2 to TRBJ2-3; D is unclear. Per the germline V gene, CDR1 is SGHTA and CDR2 is FQGNSA. With 3 bases removed from V and 5 bases from J, the gap between germline ends came to 9 bases. This CDR3 comprises 13 residues. CDR3 loop: CASSFTNRDTQYF. The CDR3 bases that were read are TGTGCCAGCAGCTTTACGAACAGAGATACG.

Remarks on this clone: The sequenced fragment ends 3 residues before the CDR3 boundary, so the rest is inferred from the germline J gene. The chain has TRBV5-1 and TRBJ1-2; D remains unclear. The CDR3 sequence is 14 residues long. Germline CDR1 and CDR2: SGHRS and YFSETQ. The sequenced CDR3 bases are TGCGCCAGCAGCCTGGGGAGGGTCGATCAAGGC. It encodes CASSLGRVDQG. The full CDR3 reads CASSLGRVDQGYTF.

Turning to this clone: The read finishes 3 residues shy of the CDR3 end, and the germline J gene is used to complete it. The chain combines TRBV2 with TRBJ1-1; weak D call: TRBD1 (5 bases). V was trimmed by 4 bases and J by 6 bases, leaving 9 bases between them. Germline CDR1 SNHLY, CDR2 FYNNEI. The CDR3 extends over 12 amino acids. CDR3 in amino acids: CASSGQGAEAFF. The part of the CDR3 DNA that was read is TGTGCCAGCAGTGGTCAGGGAGCTGAA.

As for this clone: Read coverage stops 3 residues before the CDR3 terminus; the germline J gene supplies the remainder. The rearrangement joins TRBV5-1 to TRBJ2-7, with D possibly matching TRBD1 (5 bases). This CDR3 is built from 15 residues. The germline gives CDR1 SGHRS, CDR2 YFSETQ. V gave up 5 bases and J gave up 0 bases, with 15 bases separating them. CDR3 bases read: TGCGCCAGCAGTCGACAGTCCCTATTCTCCTACGAG. Encoded protein: CASSRQSLFSYE. Given in full, the CDR3 is CASSRQSLFSYEQYF.

On this clone itself: The CDR3 end falls 3 residues outside the read, so it is completed with the germline J gene. The rearrangement uses TRBV30 and TRBJ1-1, with D possibly being TRBD1 (5 bases). Between the trimmed V and J ends, which lost 2 bases and 2 bases, there was a span of 18 bases. This CDR3 is built from 16 residues. CDR1 GTSNPN and CDR2 SVGIG come from the germline V gene (reference sequence). The sequenced part of the CDR3 DNA is TGTGCCTGGAGTTCAGAGGTGTGGACACCTAACACTGAA. Translating it yields CAWSSEVWTPNTE. The entire CDR3 protein is CAWSSEVWTPNTEAFF.

Notes on this clone: The read stops 3 residues short of the end of the CDR3; the missing end is completed from the germline J gene. The genes are TRBV30 and TRBJ1-4, with TRBD1 as a possible D gene (5 bases). With 1 base removed from V and 6 bases from J, the gap between germline ends came to 6 bases. This CDR3 has 12 amino acids. CDR1 is GTSNPN, CDR2 SVGIG, per germline (reference sequence). The part of the CDR3 DNA that was read is TGTGCCTGGAGTGAAGGGGATGAAAAA. It is translated as CAWSEGDEK. The entire CDR3 protein reads CAWSEGDEKLFF.

The covered CDR3 bases are TGTGCCAGCAGTGGTTCGGGGGTGGCAGATACG. Translating it yields CASSGSGVADT. The complete CDR3 protein is CASSGSGVADTQYF. The V call is TRBV6-1, the J call TRBJ2-3, with D maybe TRBD2 (6 bases). Sequencing ends 3 residues short of the CDR3 end; the germline J gene provides the rest. The germline gives CDR1 MNHNS, CDR2 SASEGT. V was clipped by 4 bases and J by 4 bases, with 12 bases between them. The CDR3 is 14 amino acids.

A note on this clone: The read ends 3 residues before the CDR3 terminus; that terminus is restored from the germline J gene. The rearrangement uses TRBV30 and TRBJ2-2; maybe TRBD2 (7 bases). The CDR3 loop spans 15 amino acids. Germline CDR1 is GTSNPN and CDR2 is SVGIG (reference sequence). The V end was cut by 8 bases, the J end by 2 bases, with 18 bases between. The CDR3 protein is CALRGAPHNTGELFF. The sequenced CDR3 bases are TGTGCCCTTCGGGGGGCTCCACATAACACCGGGGAG.

Comments on this clone: The read halts 3 residues ahead of the CDR3 end, with the missing end drawn from the germline J gene. The V and J genes are TRBV18 and TRBJ1-1, with D possibly matching TRBD1 (5 bases). This CDR3 contains 15 residues. V dropped 2 bases and J dropped 5 bases, with 15 bases sitting between them. Germline lookup yields CDR1 KGHSH and CDR2 LQKENI. CDR3 DNA (partial): TGTGCCAGCTCACCAAGTGCTCAGGGTGGAACTGAA. Translated: CASSPSAQGGTE. The whole CDR3 reads CASSPSAQGGTEAFF.

Worth noting for this clone: The read falls 3 residues short of the CDR3 end, and the missing part is taken from the germline J gene. The chain is built from TRBV6-2 or TRBV6-3 and TRBJ2-7, with 8 nucleotides matching TRBD2. The CDR3 contains 15 residues. The germline CDR1 and CDR2 sequences are MNHEY and SVGEGT. J gave up 4 bases and V 2 bases, and 7 bases lay outside the gene matches. This chain's CDR3 is CASSYAGTSIYEQYF. The part of the CDR3 DNA that was read is TGTGCCAGCAGTTACGCCGGGACTAGTATTTACGAG.

The CDR3 sequence: CASSPSGRNYEQYF. The DNA read from the CDR3 is TGTGCCAGTAGCCCTAGCGGGAGGAACTACGAG. V usage is TRBV19 and J usage is TRBJ2-7, with TRBD2 matching over 11 bases. Read sequence stops 3 residues before the CDR3 end, and the germline J gene provides the missing end. The CDR3 spans 14 residues. Germline CDR1 is LNHDA and CDR2 is SQIVND (reference sequence). The V segment lost 6 bases and the J segment 3 bases; nucleotides outside the gene matches: 4.

Points on this clone: The DNA ends 3 residues before the CDR3 does, and the rest of the CDR3 is filled in from the germline J gene. The V call is TRBV5-4, the J call TRBJ2-1; 7 positions match TRBD2. This CDR3 has 16 amino acids. Germline values: CDR1 SGHNT, CDR2 YYREEE (reference sequence). J lost 7 bases, V lost 4 bases, and 14 bases had no gene match. The CDR3 here is CASSSPLAGARNEQFF. Incomplete CDR3 DNA: TGTGCCAGCAGCAGCCCCCTGGCGGGAGCGAGGAATGAG.

A note on this clone: With the read ending 3 residues before the CDR3 end, the germline J gene is used to fill in that end. V is TRBV7-9 and J is TRBJ2-5; 10 positions match TRBD1. This CDR3 spans 14 amino acids. J lost 1 base, V lost 5 bases, and 1 base had no gene match. Germline V lookup: CDR1 SEHNR, CDR2 FQNEAQ (reference sequence). CDR3 DNA, as far as it was read: TGTGCCAGCAGCCGGGACAGGGGCCAAGAGACC. This codes for CASSRDRGQET. The CDR3, in full, reads CASSRDRGQETQYF. Drawing the rest from reference TRBV7-9 and TRBJ2-5, the complete variable domain is DTGVSQNPRHKITKRGQNVTFRCDPISEHNRLYWYRQTLGQGPEFLTYFQNEAQLEKSRLLSDRFSAERPKGSFSTLEIQRTEQGDSAMYLCASSRDRGQETQYFGPGTRLLVL.

For this clone: The CDR3 end lies 3 residues beyond the end of the read and is filled in from the germline J gene. The chain recombines TRBV19 with TRBJ2-5; D remains unclear. Trimming left V 6 bases short and J 1 base short, with 6 bases between. The length of the CDR3 is 12 residues. Germline assignment: CDR1 LNHDA and CDR2 SQIVND (reference sequence). The part of the CDR3 DNA that was read is TGTGCCAGTAGGCGTCGCCAAGAGACC. Encoded protein: CASRRRQET. The full-length CDR3 reads as CASRRRQETQYF.

Of note for this clone: From the germline J gene comes the end of the CDR3, since the read stops 3 residues before it. The chain carries TRBV18 and TRBJ2-6; TRBD1 aligns across 8 bases. The CDR3 is 19 amino acids. V was pared by 2 bases and J by 1 base, with 10 bases of the junction left unmatched. Germline V lookup: CDR1 KGHSH, CDR2 LQKENI. Here the CDR3 reads CASSPYQGAEGSGANVLTF. CDR3 bases read: TGTGCCAGCTCACCATATCAGGGGGCGGAGGGATCTGGGGCCAACGTC.

Points on this clone: The CDR3 end lies 3 residues beyond the end of the read and is filled in from the germline J gene. The chain employs TRBV19 and TRBJ2-3, with D perhaps TRBD1 or TRBD2 (6 bases each). The V end was cut by 6 bases, the J end by 1 base, with 11 bases between. The CDR3 sequence is 14 residues long. Germline CDR1 and CDR2: LNHDA and SQIVND (reference sequence). Partial CDR3 DNA: TGTGCCAGTAGGAACAGGGAGGGCACAGATACG. Residues: CASRNREGTDT. The CDR3, in full, reads CASRNREGTDTQYF.

Regarding this clone: The read terminates 3 residues before the CDR3 end, so the remaining end is supplied by the germline J gene. J is TRBJ2-5 and V is TRBV19; 7 positions agree with TRBD1. The CDR3 loop spans 13 amino acids. Germline V lookup: CDR1 LNHDA, CDR2 SQIVND (reference sequence). Unmatched junction bases numbered 5, after V lost 5 bases and J lost 5 bases. The part of the CDR3 DNA that was read is TGTGCCAGTAGTTCGCCGGGACAGGAGACC. This sequence encodes CASSSPGQET. The whole CDR3 reads CASSSPGQETQYF. Looking up the rest from reference TRBV19 and TRBJ2-5 gives the full variable domain: DGGITQSPKYLFRKEGQNVTLSCEQNLNHDAMYWYRQDPGQGLRLIYYSQIVNDFQKGDIAEGYSVSREKKESFPLTVTSAQKNPTAFYLCASSSPGQETQYFGPGTRLLVL.

For this clone: The read ends 3 residues shy of where the CDR3 ends; the end is completed using the germline J gene. This chain joins TRBV7-2 and TRBJ1-5; D is undetermined. Per germline, CDR1 SGHTA and CDR2 FQGNSA. Trimming removed 2 bases at V and 3 bases at J, with 5 bases between. The length of the CDR3 is 13 residues. CDR3 residues: CASSLSPNQPQHF. The part of the CDR3 DNA that was read is TGTGCCAGCAGCTTAAGCCCCAATCAGCCC.

On this clone: With the read ending 3 residues before the CDR3 end, the germline J gene is used to fill in that end. The chain uses TRBV20-1 and TRBJ2-7; TRBD2 is a possible D gene (6 bases). V dropped 3 bases and J dropped 4 bases, with 10 bases sitting between them. The CDR3 sequence is 12 residues long. Per germline, CDR1 DFQATT and CDR2 SNEGSKA (reference sequence). The CDR3 sequence: CSARAGYYEQYF. CDR3 DNA, as far as it was read: TGCAGTGCTAGGGCGGGATATTACGAG.

Concerning this clone: The read stops 3 residues short of the end of the CDR3; the missing end is completed from the germline J gene. The V call is TRBV20-1, the J call TRBJ1-1, with TRBD1 matching 9 bases. Germline values: CDR1 DFQATT, CDR2 SNEGSKA (reference sequence). CDR3 length: 12 residues. Trimming removed 2 bases from V and 7 bases from J; junction bases left unmatched: 2. The CDR3 reads CSARQTGGEAFF. The CDR3 bases that were read are TGCAGTGCTAGACAGACAGGGGGTGAA.